The rows below give T cell receptor beta chains drawn from one sample of a study of CD8+ T cells in alopecia areata. Generated by immunoSEQ multiplex PCR, the TCRdb table keeps only in-frame clones and is missing some. The sample carries about 290,000 clones, 58% recorded once. Here the sequenced sample was CD4+ T cells sorted from blood, taken at week 24, from a patient treated with tofacitinib. The receptors shown here come from a human donor with alopecia areata. CDR3s include the opening cysteine and the closing phenylalanine or tryptophan. D genes are given only for firm matches. Some rows have no size entry. The others give once, few or many, or a class for an expanded clone.

TRBJ2-1,17,TRBV5-4,-,-,CASSLAAGTGVRHEQFF,TGTGCCAGCAGCTTGGCGGCAGGGACGGGTGTACGGCATGAGCAGTTCTTC
TRBJ2-6,14,TRBV28,-,few,CASRRQIGANVLTF,TGTGCCAGCAGGCGTCAAATTGGGGCCAACGTCCTGACTTTC
TRBJ2-3,13,TRBV4-1,-,-,CASRATATDTQYF,TGCGCCAGCAGGGCGACAGCGACAGATACGCAGTATTTT
TRBJ1-4,18,TRBV27,TRBD1,-,CASRGKARGRGTNEKLFF,TGTGCCAGCAGGGGAAAGGCCAGGGGGCGCGGAACTAATGAAAAACTGTTTTTT
TRBJ2-3,14,TRBV5-1,-,-,CASSLSSRADTQYF,TGCGCCAGCAGCTTGTCCAGCCGGGCAGATACGCAGTATTTT
TRBJ2-5,14,TRBV7-9,TRBD1,-,CASSHTGVGETQYF,TGTGCCAGCAGCCATACAGGGGTTGGAGAGACCCAGTACTTC
TRBJ2-1,15,TRBV7-2,-,-,CASSLLAFSNNEQFF,TGTGCCAGCAGCTTACTGGCCTTCTCTAACAATGAGCAGTTCTTC
TRBJ2-3,14,TRBV10-3,-,-,CATGGQGNTDTQYF,TGTGCCACAGGAGGCCAGGGAAACACAGATACGCAGTATTTT
TRBJ1-2,16,TRBV4-3,TRBD1,many,CASSQDLGDRGHGYTF,TGCGCCAGCAGCCAAGATTTGGGGGACAGGGGACATGGCTACACCTTC
TRBJ2-7,14,TRBV5-1,-,few,CASSLEHTLSEQYF,TGCGCCAGCAGCTTGGAGCACACCTTGAGCGAGCAGTACTTC
TRBJ2-7,14,TRBV27,TRBD1,-,CASRNYRGFNEQYF,TGTGCCAGCAGGAATTACAGGGGGTTCAACGAGCAGTACTTC
TRBJ2-7,14,TRBV2,-,-,CASSIARPGYEQYF,TGTGCCAGCAGTATCGCCAGGCCAGGCTACGAGCAGTACTTC
TRBJ2-7,13,TRBV6-1,-,-,CASSEHRSYEQYF,TGTGCCAGCAGTGAACACAGAAGCTACGAGCAGTACTTC
TRBJ1-2,13,TRBV28,-,-,CASSRDNNYGYTF,TGTGCCAGCTCGAGGGACAACAACTATGGCTACACCTTC
TRBJ1-1,14,TRBV11-2,-,-,CASSLEWESDEAFF,TGTGCCAGCAGCTTAGAGTGGGAGTCAGATGAAGCTTTCTTT
TRBJ2-4,12,TRBV28,TRBD1,-,CASSITQGGEYF,TGTGCCAGCAGTATCACACAGGGGGGAGAGTACTTC
TRBJ2-1,14,TRBV15,TRBD1,-,CATSPGQGANEQFF,TGTGCCACCAGCCCCGGACAGGGTGCCAATGAGCAGTTCTTC
TRBJ2-3,16,TRBV6-4,-,-,CASSDRDGSSTDTQYF,TGTGCCAGCAGTGACAGGGACGGGTCGAGCACAGATACGCAGTATTTT
TRBJ1-2,15,TRBV5-4,TRBD1,-,CASSKPQGANYGYTF,TGTGCCAGCAGCAAACCACAGGGGGCGAACTATGGCTACACCTTC
TRBJ2-1,15,TRBV6-5,-,-,CASSYPGGGYNEQFF,TGTGCCAGCAGTTACCCCGGGGGAGGCTACAATGAGCAGTTCTTC
TRBJ2-2,14,TRBV7-9,-,-,CASSYSGVTGELFF,TGTGCCAGCAGCTACTCGGGGGTAACCGGGGAGCTGTTTTTT
TRBJ1-2,14,TRBV19,-,-,CASAPGPANYGYTF,TGTGCCAGTGCACCGGGACCGGCTAACTATGGCTACACCTTC
TRBJ1-1,13,TRBV5-4,TRBD1,-,CASSLQGAFEAFF,TGTGCCAGCAGCTTACAGGGGGCATTTGAAGCTTTCTTT
TRBJ2-7,13,TRBV10-3,-,-,CAISDQGTYEQYF,TGTGCCATCAGTGATCAGGGGACCTACGAGCAGTACTTC
TRBJ2-7,15,TRBV30,-,-,CAWSVRVGIRYEQYF,TGTGCCTGGAGTGTACGGGTAGGGATCCGCTACGAGCAGTACTTC
TRBJ2-1,10,TRBV23-1,-,-,CASSQTEQFF,TGCGCCAGCAGTCAAACGGAGCAGTTCTTC
TRBJ2-3,18,TRBV30,TRBD1,-,CAWSYDRGFGWSTDTQYF,TGTGCCTGGAGTTATGACAGGGGCTTCGGCTGGAGCACAGATACGCAGTATTTT
TRBJ1-2,14,TRBV30,TRBD1,-,CACTDRVGNYGYTF,TGTGCCTGCACGGACAGGGTGGGGAACTATGGCTACACCTTC
TRBJ1-2,12,TRBV29-1,-,-,CSAGWTNYGYTF,TGCAGCGCCGGATGGACAAACTATGGCTACACCTTC
TRBJ2-1,15,TRBV4-2,-,once,CASNLRGRQGNEQFF,TGTGCCAGCAACCTCCGGGGGCGGCAGGGGAATGAGCAGTTCTTC
TRBJ2-3,14,TRBV5-4,TRBD1,-,CASSSRQGTDTQYF,TGTGCCAGCAGCTCGAGACAGGGGACAGATACGCAGTATTTT